This T cell receptor (beta chain) came from a study of blood T cell repertoires in COVID-19. Study in general: Material from acute and convalescent COVID-19 was sourced from the United States, Italy and Spain.

The authors' processing: Estimation of nucleated cell counts relied on the amplification of reference gene primers. This table comes from immunoSEQ multiplex PCR, and its TCRdb copy is limited to in-frame clones, with some not included. V, J and clone size are those of that table, while D and trimming were read from the DNA. Among tens of thousands of clones, approximately 84% were seen once, and the ten largest hold approximately 6.3%. Enrolment of Seattle patients took place during active infection, and they were followed longitudinally. This CDR3 spans 11 amino acids. V lost 4 bases to trimming and J lost 7 bases, with 5 bases between them. Germline V CDR1 and CDR2: SEHNR, FQNEAQ (reference sequence).

Sequencing was performed on peripheral blood. This rearrangement joins TRBV7-9 to TRBJ2-1, with no clear D. The sequence was obtained from a man aged 70-80 years with COVID-19, enrolled during active disease. The CDR3 DNA is TGTGCCAGCAGCTCTAATAATGAGCAGTTCTTC. Translation gives CASSSNNEQFF.